This T cell receptor beta chain comes out of a study of Ad26.COV2.S vaccination and SARS-CoV-2 variants. CDR3 length: 15 amino acids. Germline-derived CDR1 and CDR2 are LGHNA and YSLEER. Trimming shortened V by 1 base and J by 0 bases, and 10 bases separated the two germline ends. Findings and limits, study-wide: Reportedly, after vaccination the spike-specific CD8+ and CD4+ T cell responses displayed substantial breadth.

Sequencing was performed with immunoSEQ multiplex PCR; in TCRdb, only in-frame clones are kept and a portion is missing. Among hundreds of thousands of clones listed, roughly 90% were seen once. Regarding this clone: Its antigen is unknown. Other DNA sequences in this sample translate to the same CDR3.

Treatment described: 19 received Ad26.COV2.S at low or high dose, single or two shots; 5 received placebo; per-sample allocation not given. Samples were taken on day 63 after the first vaccine or placebo injection. This specimen consisted of peripheral blood, obtained in a trial of Ad26.COV2.S vaccine versus placebo. V and J are TRBV4-3 and TRBJ2-7; no clear D. This TCR was sampled from a person aged 18 to 59 who received the Ad26.COV2.S COVID-19 vaccine or a placebo. The CDR3 loop is CASSQGPGSSYEQYF. CDR3 nucleotides: TGCGCCAGCAGCCAAGGGCCGGGCAGCTCCTACGAGCAGTACTTC.